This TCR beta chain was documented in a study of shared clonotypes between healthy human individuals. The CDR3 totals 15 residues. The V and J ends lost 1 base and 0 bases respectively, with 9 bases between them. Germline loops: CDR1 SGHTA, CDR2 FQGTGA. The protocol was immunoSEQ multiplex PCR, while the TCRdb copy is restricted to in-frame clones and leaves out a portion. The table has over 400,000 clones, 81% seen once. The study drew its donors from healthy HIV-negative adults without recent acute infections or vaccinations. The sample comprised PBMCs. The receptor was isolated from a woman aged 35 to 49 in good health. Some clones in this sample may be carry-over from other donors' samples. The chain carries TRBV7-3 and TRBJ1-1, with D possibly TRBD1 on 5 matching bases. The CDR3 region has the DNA TGTGCCAGCAGCTTAAACGGGGGAATGAACACTGAAGCTTTCTTT. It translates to CASSLNGGMNTEAFF.